This paragraph reports one T cell receptor beta chain. These data originate in a study of molecular identifiers for immune sequencing clone quantification. Bulk TCR libraries were made with methods that had been previously described and with listed TCR primers. TCRdb called the PCR reads again in MiXCR, with one record for every CDR3 protein. The sample has over 70,000 distinct CDR3 sequences; 20% to 30% are singletons. Using a CD8+CD4-CCR7+CD45RA+ phenotype, naive CD8 T cells were sorted. From germline, CDR1 is MNHEY and CDR2 SVGEGT. The CDR3 has 15 amino acids. Unmatched junction bases numbered 9, after V lost 8 bases and J lost 1 base.

This sequence was found in a human donor in good health. Some libraries in this study had Jurkat cell RNA spiked in. The source material was naive CD8+ T cells from blood, with Jurkat cell RNA spiked in. Subset of the sample: FACS-sorted CD8+CD4-CCR7+CD45RA+ naive T cells. The chain employs TRBV6-2 or TRBV6-3 and TRBJ1-1, with 8 bases aligning to TRBD1. The CDR3 sequence: CASGTLDRENTEAFF. The CDR3 nucleotides are TGTGCCAGCGGTACCCTGGACAGGGAGAACACTGAAGCTTTCTTT.